This T cell receptor (beta chain) was found in a study of blood T cell repertoires in COVID-19. Whole-study context: The origin of the acute and convalescent COVID-19 samples was the United States, Italy and Spain. From T cells, B-cell-depleted T cells, or PBMCs came the material, which was cDNA or gDNA.

This clone was seen a handful of times. Germline CDR1 reads GTSNPN; CDR2 reads SVGIG (reference sequence). The CDR3 length is 14 residues. V gave up 0 bases and J gave up 6 bases, with 14 bases separating them. In the original analysis: Amplification with reference gene primers provided the estimates of nucleated cell counts. Data came from immunoSEQ multiplex PCR; TCRdb stores just in-frame clones and leaves some out. Clone size and the V and J calls come from that table; the DNA yielded D and trimming. The data contain about 230,000 clones, more than 75% of them singletons. The chain couples TRBV30 to TRBJ1-1; possibly TRBD1 for D (6 bases). The sequenced sample consisted of peripheral blood. The clonotype was recovered from a man between 45 and 60 years old with COVID-19, enrolled during active disease. CDR3 region: CAWSVQGGEAEAFF. CDR3 nucleotide sequence: TGTGCCTGGAGTGTACAAGGGGGTGAGGCTGAAGCTTTCTTT.